The clone carrying this TCR beta chain has only a few counts. The antigen is undetermined. The sample is drawn from a study of a mutant IDH1 vaccine in newly diagnosed glioma. Study-level background: The first vaccination came 4-6 weeks after radiotherapy alone, or with temozolomide cycles. Earlier treatment was radiotherapy, temozolomide, or both, with most getting both.

The study, taken as a whole, reports: Among all patients, vaccine-induced immune responses occurred in approximately 94%.

Some clones are missing from TCRdb's copy, which holds only in-frame ones; the method was immunoSEQ multiplex PCR. The data contain 39,000 or so clones, roughly 74% of them seen just once; the ten biggest clones take up less than 6.5%. Per the germline V gene, CDR1 is ENHRY and CDR2 is SYGVKD. The V and J ends lost 10 bases and 3 bases, in that order; junction bases with no gene match: 8. The CDR3 length is 14 residues. Regarding time point: week 5, during vaccination. A single vaccine dose contained 300 ug of mutant IDH1 20-mer peptide, and topical imiquimod was used with it. This sequence joins TRBV10-3 and TRBJ1-2, with 10 bases matching TRBD1. This receptor was identified in a man between 40 and 49 years old with glioma. The starting material was PBMCs, obtained from a glioma patient whose treatment included an IDH1 peptide vaccine. The CDR3 protein is CASRHGQGDYGYTF. For the CDR3, the DNA is TGTGCCAGCAGGCATGGACAGGGGGACTATGGCTACACCTTC.